Listed below are T cell receptor beta chains from one sample, sequenced in a study of T cell repertoires in cytomegalovirus infection. TCRdb reprocessed the reads via MiXCR and lists one record per CDR3 protein. The table has 550,000 to 850,000 distinct CDR3 sequences, around 32% seen once. Their antigens are not known. The sequencing used cultured PBMCs, collected from culture after CMV antigen stimulation. The source is a human donor in good health (CMV status not recorded). Some clones in this sample may be carry-over from other donors' samples. Both conserved end residues are trimmed from each CDR3. The order of the fields is J gene, D gene, V gene, CDR3 protein. D genes are given only for firm matches.

J: TRBJ1-1
D: NA
V: TRBV20-1
CDR3: SAGGALEAF

J: TRBJ2-5
D: TRBD2
V: TRBV7-2
CDR3: ASSESGIQETQY

J: TRBJ1-1
D: TRBD1
V: TRBV12-3/TRBV12-4
CDR3: ASSLDPGGAF

J: TRBJ2-3
D: TRBD2
V: TRBV7-6
CDR3: ASSLVASGGTQY

J: TRBJ2-3
D: NA
V: TRBV5-1
CDR3: ASTVTTGSDTDTQY

J: TRBJ2-7
D: TRBD2
V: TRBV6-2/TRBV6-3
CDR3: ASSSLREGSYEQY

J: TRBJ1-4
D: NA
V: TRBV6-1
CDR3: ASSERGVREKLF

J: TRBJ1-2
D: NA
V: TRBV4-3
CDR3: ASSRGVNDYGYT

J: TRBJ1-1
D: NA
V: TRBV7-2
CDR3: ASSLLTLGVMDTEAF

J: TRBJ2-2
D: NA
V: TRBV5-1
CDR3: ASSFTGPGELF

J: TRBJ2-3
D: NA
V: TRBV7-2
CDR3: ASSLVLANTQY

J: TRBJ2-7
D: NA
V: TRBV7-2
CDR3: ASSLSGQGTYEQY

J: TRBJ1-1
D: NA
V: TRBV27
CDR3: ASSLRGPVGTEAF

J: TRBJ1-2
D: NA
V: TRBV6-5
CDR3: ASSYSGWQGSGGYT

J: TRBJ2-3
D: NA
V: TRBV18
CDR3: ASSPYTPRPDTQY

J: TRBJ1-5
D: NA
V: TRBV27
CDR3: ASSFFRTNQPQH

J: TRBJ2-1
D: NA
V: TRBV6-5
CDR3: ASSYKREYNEQF

J: TRBJ1-4
D: NA
V: TRBV7-4
CDR3: ASSLGTAINEKLF

J: TRBJ2-3
D: NA
V: TRBV5-1
CDR3: ASSVTGVSGTDTQY

J: TRBJ2-4
D: NA
V: TRBV4-1
CDR3: ASSQGETKDIQY

J: TRBJ2-3
D: NA
V: TRBV10-3
CDR3: ATTGVGGTDTQY

J: TRBJ2-2
D: TRBD2
V: TRBV20-1
CDR3: SAVGSGTQPGTGELF

J: TRBJ2-1
D: TRBD2
V: TRBV5-4
CDR3: ASSLVSASGYNEQF

J: TRBJ2-3
D: TRBD2
V: TRBV7-8
CDR3: ASSLAGGRVGDTQY

J: TRBJ1-1
D: NA
V: TRBV3-1
CDR3: ASSHSDEAF

J: TRBJ2-3
D: NA
V: TRBV15
CDR3: ATSRGATDTQY

J: TRBJ2-7
D: NA
V: TRBV7-6
CDR3: ASSTERDFNYEQY

J: TRBJ1-5
D: NA
V: TRBV7-2
CDR3: ASSPGILVEPQH

J: TRBJ2-1
D: NA
V: TRBV7-8
CDR3: ASSSSGGKQF

J: TRBJ2-5
D: TRBD2
V: TRBV19
CDR3: ASSRPTSGSETQY

J: TRBJ2-1
D: NA
V: TRBV30
CDR3: AWGRGEKPF

J: TRBJ2-1
D: TRBD2
V: TRBV7-9
CDR3: ASSWASGVDNNEQF

J: TRBJ1-4
D: NA
V: TRBV4-1
CDR3: ASSPPSQEKLF

J: TRBJ2-6
D: NA
V: TRBV20-1
CDR3: SAAPDSGANVLT

J: TRBJ2-2
D: NA
V: TRBV6-6
CDR3: ASSPPPGQKNTGELF

J: TRBJ1-5
D: NA
V: TRBV28
CDR3: ASSPNPPTVPQH

J: TRBJ1-1
D: NA
V: TRBV11-2
CDR3: ASRTLKGTEAF

J: TRBJ2-3
D: NA
V: TRBV4-1
CDR3: ASSQDISKVTDTQY

J: TRBJ1-5
D: NA
V: TRBV19
CDR3: ASSMRINQPQH

J: TRBJ2-7
D: TRBD1
V: TRBV29-1
CDR3: SAPDRGYYEQY

J: TRBJ1-1
D: NA
V: TRBV7-2
CDR3: ASSLARRGRNTEAF

J: TRBJ2-5
D: NA
V: TRBV18
CDR3: ASQLHRGPQETQY

J: TRBJ2-2
D: TRBD2
V: TRBV12-3/TRBV12-4
CDR3: ASSLGTSGSWIGELF

J: TRBJ2-2
D: NA
V: TRBV2
CDR3: ASTPLNTGELF

J: TRBJ1-3
D: NA
V: TRBV6-6
CDR3: ASSYAARSTGNTIY

J: TRBJ2-6
D: TRBD1
V: TRBV18
CDR3: ASSPGQGASGANVLT

J: TRBJ1-5
D: NA
V: TRBV12-3/TRBV12-4
CDR3: ASRGGGAGANQPQH

J: TRBJ2-7
D: NA
V: TRBV5-6
CDR3: ASSALDSLLGEQY

J: TRBJ2-7
D: TRBD1
V: TRBV7-2
CDR3: ASSLEVTGNYEQY

J: TRBJ2-7
D: TRBD2
V: TRBV6-1
CDR3: ASSGVGGAYEQY

J: TRBJ2-7
D: NA
V: TRBV7-4
CDR3: ASSLFFKRDYEQY

J: TRBJ2-7
D: TRBD1
V: TRBV5-6
CDR3: ASSLLVGTGVHEQY

J: TRBJ2-1
D: NA
V: TRBV12-5
CDR3: ASGLVTQF

J: TRBJ1-4
D: NA
V: TRBV7-2
CDR3: ASSLARPDEKLF

J: TRBJ2-1
D: TRBD2
V: TRBV10-3
CDR3: ATTSETSGGRGNEQF

J: TRBJ2-6
D: NA
V: TRBV2
CDR3: AKRGTGANVLT

J: TRBJ2-1
D: NA
V: TRBV4-1
CDR3: ASSPRWPGYNEQF

J: TRBJ2-1
D: TRBD2
V: TRBV11-2
CDR3: ASTQRTSLNEQF

J: TRBJ2-5
D: TRBD2
V: TRBV9
CDR3: ASSPGTSGLYQETQY

J: TRBJ1-6
D: NA
V: TRBV7-4
CDR3: ASSLAGEQYLH